The clone carrying this T cell receptor (beta chain) was observed many times. The sample comes from a study of T-cell reconstitution after alpha-beta-depleted transplantation in children. The CDR3 is 13 residues long. V gave up 7 bases and J gave up 10 bases, with 16 bases separating them. Preparation of the TCRbeta library used unique molecular identifiers. One entry per CDR3 protein results from TCRdb running MiXCR on the PCR reads. The top ten hold less than 5% of the sample, which has about 610,000 distinct CDR3 sequences, over 9.5% seen once. The chain links TRBV12-3 or TRBV12-4 to TRBJ2-2, with D unclear. This sequence was found in a human donor who donated a stem cell graft to a child with acute myeloid leukemia. The source material was PBMCs from the stem cell graft donor, sampled from the stem cell graft. This CDR3 reads CASTWTPKTELFF. The CDR3 nucleotides read TGTGCCAGCACCTGGACCCCAAAAACGGAGCTGTTTTTT.